This T cell receptor beta chain was captured by sequencing in a study of molecular identifiers for immune sequencing clone quantification. Study-wide context: Replicates partitioned RNA from roughly 21,000 or 96,000 naive CD8 cells into five parts, sequencing four.

This clonotype was counted at least ten times. Each CDR3 protein is one row after TCRdb ran MiXCR on the PCR reads. The sample lists some 680,000 distinct CDR3 sequences, 25% seen once, with about 0.73% in the top ten. This clonotype originated in a human donor in good health. Some libraries in this study had Jurkat cell RNA spiked in. Sample: naive CD8+ T cells from blood, with Jurkat cell RNA spiked in. The subset: FACS-sorted CD8+CD4-CCR7+CD45RA+ naive T cells.

The CDR3 DNA reads as TGTGCCAGCAGGTCTAGCTCGGATACGCAGTATTTT. It yields the protein CASRSSSDTQYF. The rearrangement links TRBV2 to TRBJ2-3; D is possibly TRBD2 (5 bases). Trimming removed 6 bases at V and 6 bases at J, with 10 bases between. Germline V gene sequence: CDR1 SNHLY, CDR2 FYNNEI. The CDR3 consists of 12 residues.